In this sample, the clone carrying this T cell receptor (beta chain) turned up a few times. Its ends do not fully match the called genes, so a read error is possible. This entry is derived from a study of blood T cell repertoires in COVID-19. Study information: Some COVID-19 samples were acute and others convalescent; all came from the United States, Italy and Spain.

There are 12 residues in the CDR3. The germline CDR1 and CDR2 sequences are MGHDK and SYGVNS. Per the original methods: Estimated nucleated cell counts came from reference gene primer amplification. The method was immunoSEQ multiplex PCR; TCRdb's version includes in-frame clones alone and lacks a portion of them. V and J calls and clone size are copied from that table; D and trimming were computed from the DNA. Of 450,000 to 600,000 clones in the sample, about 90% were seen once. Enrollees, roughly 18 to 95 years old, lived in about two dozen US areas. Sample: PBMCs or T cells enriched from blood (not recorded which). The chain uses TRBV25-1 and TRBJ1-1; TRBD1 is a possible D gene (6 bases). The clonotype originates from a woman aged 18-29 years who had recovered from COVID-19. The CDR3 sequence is CASSEWDTEAFF. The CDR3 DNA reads TGTGCCAGCAGTGAGTGGGACACCGAAGCTTTCTTT.